One and the same sample provided the 23 T cell receptor beta chains below, sequenced in a study of blood T cell repertoires in COVID-19. Here immunoSEQ multiplex PCR was the method, and the copy in TCRdb shows in-frame clones only, minus some. The repertoire consists of around 200,000 clones, with about 90% occurring once and the leading ten covering roughly 12%. Specimen: peripheral blood. All receptors come from a woman aged 18 to 35 who had recovered from COVID-19.

The chain links TRBV23-1 to TRBJ1-4, with D possibly matching TRBD1 (6 bases). TRBV23-1 is sorted into the ORF group, with uncertain function. This CDR3 is built from 16 residues. Deletions cut 4 bases from V and 4 bases from J, with 16 bases between. The CDR3 reads CASSRPPGHCNEKLFF. CDR3 DNA sequence: TGCGCCAGCAGTCGTCCCCCGGGACACTGTAATGAAAAACTGTTTTTT.

The CDR3 loop is CASSPDREDTEAFF. The DNA for the CDR3 is TGCGCCAGCAGTCCAGACAGGGAGGACACTGAAGCTTTCTTT. The genes are TRBV10-1 and TRBJ1-1, with 7 bases lining up with TRBD1. Germline CDR1 WNHNN, CDR2 SYGVQD (reference sequence). The CDR3 is 14 amino acids. Unmatched junction bases numbered 6, after V lost 5 bases and J lost 3 bases.

The rearrangement joins TRBV4-1 to TRBJ2-7; TRBD1 might be the D (7 bases). The CDR3 totals 16 residues. CDR1 is MGHRA, CDR2 YSYEKL, per germline. Trimming shortened V by 1 base and J by 2 bases, and 15 bases separated the two germline ends. DNA for the CDR3: TGCGCCAGCAGCCAAGGACAGGGAGCGGGCACCTACGAGCAGTACTTC. This gives the protein CASSQGQGAGTYEQYF.

The chain is built from TRBV19 and TRBJ1-2; D uncertain. Germline values: CDR1 LNHDA, CDR2 SQIVND (reference sequence). Trimming removed 6 bases from V and 8 bases from J, with 10 bases in between. This CDR3 has 11 amino acids. The CDR3, as DNA: TGTGCCAGTAGGACCACCGGGGGCTACACCTTC. This translates into CASRTTGGYTF.

This chain uses TRBV14 with TRBJ1-4; D is undetermined. CDR1 is SGHDN, CDR2 FVKESK, per germline. The V end lost 2 bases, the J end lost 0 bases, and 7 bases lay between the germline ends. This CDR3 comprises 15 residues. The CDR3 DNA follows: TGTGCCAGCAGCCAACCGTATGCAACTAATGAAAAACTGTTTTTT. This translates into CASSQPYATNEKLFF.

The chain recombines TRBV6-6 with TRBJ2-3, with 10 bases identical to TRBD1. Germline trimming cut 8 bases from V and 4 bases from J; bases unmatched to any gene: 6. The CDR3 covers 14 residues. Germline assignment: CDR1 MNHNY and CDR2 SVGAGI (reference sequence). The CDR3 DNA follows: TGTGCCAGCTGCGGACAGGGGGGCGCAGATACGCAGTATTTT. This gives the protein CASCGQGGADTQYF.

The rearrangement links TRBV7-2 to TRBJ2-7, with TRBD1 identical over 7 bases. Trimming removed 5 bases from V and 2 bases from J; junction bases left unmatched: 9. Germline V gene sequence: CDR1 SGHTA, CDR2 FQGNSA. This CDR3 is 15 amino acids long. The CDR3 loop is CASSPRRDSTYEQYF. Written as DNA, the CDR3 is TGTGCCAGCAGCCCCCGCCGGGACAGTACCTACGAGCAGTACTTC.

This clone showed up just once. The gene calls are TRBV18 and TRBJ2-1; 10 nucleotides match TRBD2. V shed 5 bases, J shed 12 bases, and the junction held 7 bases outside the gene matches. The CDR3 contains 13 residues. CDR1 is KGHSH and CDR2 is LQKENI in the germline V gene. The CDR3 DNA is TGTGCCAGCTCAAACGGACTAGCGGAGGTGCAGTTCTTC. Its protein is CASSNGLAEVQFF.

The V and J genes are TRBV12-3 or TRBV12-4 and TRBJ1-5; D call uncertain. The CDR3 has 13 residues. Trimming stripped 3 bases from V and 4 bases from J, with 7 bases between. CDR3 protein: CASSLRENQPQHF. As DNA, the CDR3 is TGTGCCAGCAGTTTGCGGGAGAATCAGCCCCAGCATTTT.

The genes are TRBV5-1 and TRBJ2-3, with 14 bases fitting TRBD2. J was trimmed by 3 bases and V by 1 base; bases with no gene match: 4. The CDR3 has 17 residues. Per germline, CDR1 SGHRS and CDR2 YFSETQ. The CDR3 reads CASSLSGTSGSTDTQYF. The CDR3 nucleotides read TGCGCCAGCAGCTTGAGTGGGACTAGCGGGAGTACAGATACGCAGTATTTT.

The chain joins TRBV7-7 to TRBJ2-1; tentative D call: TRBD2 (6 bases). This CDR3 is 15 amino acids long. The ends were cut back, 3 bases at V and 9 bases at J, with 18 bases in the middle. Germline assignment: CDR1 SSHAT and CDR2 FNYEAQ (reference sequence). CDR3 region: CASSLSQTSRAEQFF. DNA for the CDR3: TGTGCCAGCAGCTTGTCACAGACTAGTCGCGCTGAGCAGTTCTTC.

J is TRBJ1-6 and V is TRBV4-1, with a possible D match to TRBD1 (5 bases). The V gene's germline CDR1 is MGHRA and CDR2 YSYEKL. The CDR3 runs to 16 residues. V was shortened by 1 base and J by 8 bases, with 15 bases between the two germline ends. The CDR3 region has the DNA TGCGCCAGCAGCCAAGGTGTATGGCAGGGTGATTCACCCCTCCACTTT. Protein product: CASSQGVWQGDSPLHF.

This chain uses TRBV15 with TRBJ2-1; perhaps TRBD2 as D (6 bases). V was pared by 6 bases and J by 4 bases, with 16 bases between. CDR3 length: 15 residues. CDR1 is LNHNV and CDR2 is YYDKDF in the germline V gene (reference sequence). CDR3 DNA: TGTGCCACCAGATTAAGGACTACCGAATACAATGAGCAGTTCTTC. This codes for CATRLRTTEYNEQFF.

This clone was found once. This sequence joins TRBV6-5 and TRBJ1-2; D is unclear. Trimming shortened V by 0 bases and J by 4 bases, and 12 bases separated the two germline ends. The CDR3 is made up of 15 amino acids. CDR1 MNHEY and CDR2 SVGAGI come from the germline V gene. CDR3 nucleotide sequence: TGTGCCAGCAGTTACTCGAGTCAGGATTTCTATGGCTACACCTTC. Translated, it gives CASSYSSQDFYGYTF.

CDR3 sequence reads: CATSDYTNTGELFF. In DNA, the CDR3 is TGTGCCACCAGTGATTACACGAACACCGGGGAGCTGTTTTTT. This rearrangement joins TRBV24-1 to TRBJ2-2; D remains ambiguous. CDR1 and CDR2 from the germline V gene are KGHDR and SFDVKD. The CDR3 totals 14 residues. V was clipped by 2 bases and J by 0 bases, with 3 bases between them.

The chain employs TRBV10-3 and TRBJ1-2; D might be TRBD1 (6 bases). The CDR3 is made up of 12 amino acids. V gave up 6 bases and J gave up 3 bases, with 8 bases separating them. CDR1 ENHRY and CDR2 SYGVKD come from the germline V gene. The CDR3 DNA is TGTGCCATCAGCTCAGGGGACTATGGCTACACCTTC. Its protein is CAISSGDYGYTF.

V gene TRBV30 combines with J gene TRBJ1-1; D unclear. In germline, CDR1 is GTSNPN, CDR2 SVGIG (reference sequence). V lost 5 bases and J 6 bases, leaving 13 bases between the germline ends. The length of the CDR3 is 12 residues. The CDR3 region is CAWGRGESEAFF. CDR3 sequence (DNA): TGTGCCTGGGGACGCGGTGAGTCTGAAGCTTTCTTT.

V and J are TRBV18 and TRBJ2-7, with D maybe TRBD2 (7 bases). The V gene lost 4 bases and the J gene lost 0 bases, with 13 bases spanning the gap. Germline V lookup: CDR1 KGHSH, CDR2 LQKENI. The CDR3 has 15 amino acids. CDR3 loop: CASSLGGGGSYEQYF. Written as DNA, the CDR3 is TGTGCCAGCTCACTCGGGGGAGGGGGCTCCTACGAGCAGTACTTC.

The chain joins TRBV11-2 to TRBJ2-7; D might be TRBD1 (5 bases). The V gene lost 1 base and the J gene lost 4 bases, with 11 bases spanning the gap. Per germline, CDR1 SGHAT and CDR2 FQNNGV. The CDR3 spans 14 residues. The CDR3 bases are TGTGCCAGCAGCTTAGGCCAGGGTAATTACGAGCAGTACTTC. Its protein product is CASSLGQGNYEQYF.

CDR3 amino acids: CASGKIKRTGPFTLAQAFF. The CDR3 nucleotides are TGTGCCAGTGGAAAGATTAAAAGAACAGGGCCTTTCACCTTAGCCCAAGCTTTCTTT. The genes are TRBV19 and TRBJ1-1, with D perhaps matching TRBD1 (6 bases). This CDR3 region has 19 residues. Trimming shortened V by 8 bases and J by 9 bases, and 37 bases separated the two germline ends. The germline V gene encodes CDR1 LNHDA and CDR2 SQIVND (reference sequence).

This chain uses TRBV7-9 with TRBJ1-1; D is unresolved. CDR1 and CDR2 from the germline V gene are SEHNR and FQNEAQ (reference sequence). Between the trimmed V and J ends, which lost 5 bases and 1 base, there was a span of 11 bases. This CDR3 is 14 amino acids long. The CDR3 protein is CASSRFARNTEAFF. The DNA for the CDR3 is TGTGCCAGCAGCCGATTCGCCAGGAACACTGAAGCTTTCTTT.

The chain links TRBV19 to TRBJ2-4; D is possibly TRBD2 (6 bases). This CDR3 has 17 amino acids. V lost 4 bases and J lost 0, with 16 bases in between. Germline V gene lookup returns CDR1 LNHDA and CDR2 SQIVND (reference sequence). The DNA of the CDR3 is TGTGCCAGTAGTAACCCAAGACTAGGCATAGCCAAAAACATTCAGTACTTC. Residues: CASSNPRLGIAKNIQYF.

The count of this clone is one. This sequence joins TRBV11-2 and TRBJ1-1; D might be TRBD1 (6 bases). CDR1 is SGHAT and CDR2 is FQNNGV in the germline V gene. V lost 6 bases, J lost 6 bases, and 14 bases lay in between. The CDR3 has 13 amino acids. CDR3 in amino acids: CASRGGGYAEAFF. CDR3 in DNA: TGTGCCAGCAGAGGGGGGGGGTATGCTGAAGCTTTCTTT.